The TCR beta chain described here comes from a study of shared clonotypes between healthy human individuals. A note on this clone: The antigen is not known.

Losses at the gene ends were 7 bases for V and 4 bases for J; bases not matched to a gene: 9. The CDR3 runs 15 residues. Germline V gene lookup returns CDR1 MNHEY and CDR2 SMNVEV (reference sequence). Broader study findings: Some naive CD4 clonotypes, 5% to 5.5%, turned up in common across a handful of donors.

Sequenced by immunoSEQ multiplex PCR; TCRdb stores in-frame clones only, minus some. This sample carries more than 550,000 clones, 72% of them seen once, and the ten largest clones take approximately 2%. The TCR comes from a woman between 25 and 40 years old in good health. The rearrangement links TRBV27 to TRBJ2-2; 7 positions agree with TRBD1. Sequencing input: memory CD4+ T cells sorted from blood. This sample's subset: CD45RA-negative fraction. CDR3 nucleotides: TGTGCCAGCACCGGACAGGCTCGCAGCACCGGGGAGCTGTTTTTT. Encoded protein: CASTGQARSTGELFF.